This T cell receptor beta chain is from a study of T cell responses to AZD1222 COVID-19 vaccine. Data came from immunoSEQ multiplex PCR; TCRdb stores just in-frame clones and leaves some out. The sample has roughly 76,000 clones; roughly 88% are singletons. CDR1 MDHEN and CDR2 SYDVKM come from the germline V gene. V lost 3 bases to trimming and J lost 3 bases; unmatched junction nucleotides: 8. The CDR3 is 15 residues long. A note on this clone: Its target is unknown.

Study-level points and caveats: Most donors were white British and more were female, and clonal diversity was possibly underestimated. Repertoire sampling occurred only after the peak T cell response.

The chain is built from TRBV28 and TRBJ2-7; TRBD2 agrees at 7 bases. Specimen: peripheral blood, collected on day 0 of AZD1222 vaccination. The source is an adult in good health. This CDR3 reads CASSFGGRASYEQYF. The CDR3 DNA reads TGTGCCAGCAGTTTCGGAGGGAGGGCTAGCTACGAGCAGTACTTC.